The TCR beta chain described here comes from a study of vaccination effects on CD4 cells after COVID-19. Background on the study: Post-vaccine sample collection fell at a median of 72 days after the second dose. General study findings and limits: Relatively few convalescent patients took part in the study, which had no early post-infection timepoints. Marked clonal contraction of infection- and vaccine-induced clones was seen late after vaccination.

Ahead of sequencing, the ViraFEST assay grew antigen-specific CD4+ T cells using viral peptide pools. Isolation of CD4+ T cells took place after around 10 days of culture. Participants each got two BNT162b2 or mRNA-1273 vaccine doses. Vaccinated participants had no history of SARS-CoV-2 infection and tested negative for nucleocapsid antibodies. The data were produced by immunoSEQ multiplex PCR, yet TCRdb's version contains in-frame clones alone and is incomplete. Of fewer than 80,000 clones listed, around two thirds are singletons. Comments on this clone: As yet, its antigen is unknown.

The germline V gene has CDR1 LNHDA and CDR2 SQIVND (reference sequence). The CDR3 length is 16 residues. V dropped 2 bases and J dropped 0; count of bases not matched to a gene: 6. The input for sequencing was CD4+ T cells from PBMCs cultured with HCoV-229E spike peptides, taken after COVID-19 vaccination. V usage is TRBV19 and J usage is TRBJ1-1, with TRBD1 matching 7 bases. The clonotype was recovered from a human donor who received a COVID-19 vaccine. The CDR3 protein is CASSIWGQNMNTEAFF. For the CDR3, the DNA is TGTGCCAGTAGTATATGGGGACAGAACATGAACACTGAAGCTTTCTTT.